This T cell receptor (beta chain) was identified during a study of identical twins. Addition of a universal primer site occurred through template switching, and cDNA carried unique molecular identifiers. Each CDR3 protein is one row after TCRdb ran MiXCR on the 5' RACE reads. The sample records roughly 250,000 distinct CDR3 sequences, 11% to 15% being singletons. Every sampled donor was Caucasian and healthy. The ends were cut back, 0 bases at V and 0 bases at J, with 4 bases in the middle. The CDR3 runs to 14 residues. Looked up from germline, CDR1 is MNHEY and CDR2 is SVGEGT. This clonotype was counted many times. Its antigen is not identified. Whole-study findings and limits: Models underestimated out-of-frame TCR alpha sharing in monozygotic twins. Abundant cord blood beta clonotypes carried fewer insertions; memory repertoires showed none.

V and J are TRBV6-2 or TRBV6-3 and TRBJ2-3; D gene uncertain. The source is a young woman in good health. The sequenced material came from memory (CD45RO+) T cells sorted from blood. As DNA, the CDR3 is TGTGCCAGCAGTTACTCGGGGAGCACAGATACGCAGTATTTT. This encodes CASSYSGSTDTQYF.